This T cell receptor (beta chain) was found in a study of control samples from healthy donors and cancer patients. Clones were read by immunoSEQ multiplex PCR, and TCRdb kept only the in-frame ones, dropping some. Of over 150,000 clones in the sample, 85% to 95% were seen once. The V and J ends lost 3 bases and 4 bases respectively, with 12 bases between them. The CDR3 is 14 residues long. CDR1 is MDHEN, CDR2 SYDVKM, per germline. This TCR derives from a man in his thirties or forties in good health. The source material was blood. This chain links TRBV28 with TRBJ1-2; D not resolved. In DNA form, the CDR3 reads TGTGCCAGCAGTTTGGTGGGATCGGGCTATGGCTACACCTTC. Its translation is CASSLVGSGYGYTF.